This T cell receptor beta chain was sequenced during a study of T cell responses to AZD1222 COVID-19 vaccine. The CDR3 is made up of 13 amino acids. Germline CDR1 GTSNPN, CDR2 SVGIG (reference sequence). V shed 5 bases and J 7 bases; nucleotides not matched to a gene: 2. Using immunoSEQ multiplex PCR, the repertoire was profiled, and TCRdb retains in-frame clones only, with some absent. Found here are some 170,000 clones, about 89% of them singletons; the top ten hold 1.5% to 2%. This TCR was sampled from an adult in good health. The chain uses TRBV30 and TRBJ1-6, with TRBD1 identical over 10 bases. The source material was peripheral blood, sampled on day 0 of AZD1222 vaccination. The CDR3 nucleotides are TGTGCCTGGGGGACAGGGGTGAATTCACCCCTCCACTTT. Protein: CAWGTGVNSPLHF. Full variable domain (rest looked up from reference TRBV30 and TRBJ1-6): SQTIHQWPATLVQPVGSPLSLECTVEGTSNPNLYWYRQAAGRGLQLLFYSVGIGQISSEVPQNLSASRPQDRQFILSSKKLLLSDSGFYLCAWGTGVNSPLHFGNGTRLTVT.